These 29 T cell receptor beta chains came from one sample sequenced in a study of CD8 T cells in ankylosing spondylitis. TCRdb recomputed calls from the 5' RACE reads with MiXCR, one row per CDR3 protein. The sample comprises over 200,000 distinct CDR3 sequences, 10% to 13% of which are singletons, and over 20% rests with the top ten. The specimen was blood, either unsorted or a sorted T cell fraction (not recorded which). These receptors all come from a male donor with ankylosing spondylitis or in good health (not recorded which).

This clonotype was counted many times. CDR3 coding DNA: TGCAGTGCTACCGGGACTAGCGGACCGAGCTCCTACAATGAGCAGTTCTTC. Its translation: CSATGTSGPSSYNEQFF. The rearrangement uses TRBV20-1 and TRBJ2-1; TRBD2 aligns across 11 bases. CDR3 length: 17 amino acids. Losses at the gene ends were 4 bases for V and 0 bases for J; bases not matched to a gene: 8. Germline CDR1 reads DFQATT; CDR2 reads SNEGSKA (reference sequence).

This clonotype was detected ten times or more. The gene calls are TRBV9 and TRBJ2-5; 10 bases match TRBD2. V shed 0 bases and J 1 base; nucleotides not matched to a gene: 9. CDR3 length equals 18 residues. CDR1 is SGDLS and CDR2 is YYNGEE in the germline V gene. Here the CDR3 reads CASSVAPIAGGFQETQYF. The CDR3 region has the DNA TGTGCCAGCAGCGTAGCGCCCATAGCGGGGGGCTTCCAAGAGACCCAGTACTTC.

The sample holds many counts of this clonotype. The genes are TRBV5-1 and TRBJ1-1; the D is unclear. CDR3 length: 17 amino acids. Per the germline V gene, CDR1 is SGHRS and CDR2 is YFSETQ. With 4 bases removed from V and 1 base from J, the gap between germline ends came to 20 bases. The CDR3 sequence is CASSPNPLQSPNTEAFF. The CDR3 DNA reads TGCGCCAGCAGCCCAAACCCCCTACAGAGTCCGAACACTGAAGCTTTCTTT. The variable domain in full, with the rest retrieved from reference TRBV5-1 and TRBJ1-1, is KAGVTQTPRYLIKTRGQQVTLSCSPISGHRSVSWYQQTPGQGLQFLFEYFSETQRNKGNFPGRFSGRQFSNSRSEMNVSTLELGDSALYLCASSPNPLQSPNTEAFFGQGTRLTVV.

The table lists this clonotype with many counts. The chain uses TRBV5-1 and TRBJ1-1; tentative D call: TRBD1 (5 bases). Trimming took off 2 bases at V and 3 bases at J, with 17 bases between the two ends. Germline V gives CDR1 SGHRS, CDR2 YFSETQ. The CDR3 covers 16 residues. Here the CDR3 reads CASSFGIGDGYTEAFF. The DNA of the CDR3 is TGCGCCAGCAGCTTTGGGATTGGGGACGGATACACTGAAGCTTTCTTT. Full variable domain (missing parts from reference TRBV5-1 and TRBJ1-1): KAGVTQTPRYLIKTRGQQVTLSCSPISGHRSVSWYQQTPGQGLQFLFEYFSETQRNKGNFPGRFSGRQFSNSRSEMNVSTLELGDSALYLCASSFGIGDGYTEAFFGQGTRLTVV.

This clonotype showed up many times. The chain joins TRBV5-1 to TRBJ1-6; TRBD1 matches 7 bases. Germline lookup yields CDR1 SGHRS and CDR2 YFSETQ. Germline trimming cut 0 bases from V and 8 bases from J; bases unmatched to any gene: 5. The CDR3 has 15 residues. The CDR3 DNA is TGCGCCAGCAGCTTGGTTGGGACAGCCGATTCACCCCTCCACTTT. Protein product: CASSLVGTADSPLHF.

This clonotype was counted between two and nine times. The gene calls are TRBV30 and TRBJ2-5; D possibly matches TRBD1 or TRBD2 (6 bases each). Germline lookup yields CDR1 GTSNPN and CDR2 SVGIG (reference sequence). Trimming pared 2 bases from V and 2 bases from J, leaving 18 bases between. The CDR3 length is 16 residues. The DNA of the CDR3 is TGTGCCTGGAGTTTGGGTTTCGGAGGGGGACAAGAGACCCAGTACTTC. Its protein is CAWSLGFGGGQETQYF.

This clonotype has ten or more counts. The CDR3 DNA is TGTGCCAGCAGCTTAGGCTCGGGGACTAGGACAAACCTACTTAATGAGCAGTTCTTC. It translates to CASSLGSGTRTNLLNEQFF. This chain uses TRBV5-6 with TRBJ2-1; 8 nucleotides align to TRBD2. Per germline, CDR1 SGHDT and CDR2 YYEEEE. The CDR3 covers 19 residues. The V gene end was trimmed by 2 bases and the J gene end by 7 bases; junction bases not matched to a gene: 20.

This clonotype was seen just once. The rearrangement links TRBV15 to TRBJ2-7; maybe TRBD1 (5 bases). This CDR3 is built from 16 residues. V shed 0 bases and J shed 5 bases, with 17 bases lying between them. CDR1 LNHNV and CDR2 YYDKDF come from the germline V gene (reference sequence). The CDR3 is CATSRDSPGKGDEQYF. The CDR3 DNA reads as TGTGCCACCAGCAGAGATTCGCCAGGGAAAGGGGACGAGCAGTACTTC.

This clonotype came up a few times. The rearrangement links TRBV7-2 to TRBJ2-4; D uncertain. This CDR3 region has 16 residues. V was clipped by 4 bases and J by 6 bases, with 19 bases between them. In germline, CDR1 is SGHTA, CDR2 FQGNSA. The CDR3 region is CASSSSPSNRLNIQYF. In DNA, the CDR3 is TGTGCCAGCAGCTCTTCCCCCTCGAATCGCTTAAACATTCAGTACTTC. The variable domain in full, completed from reference TRBV7-2 and TRBJ2-4, reads GAGVSQSPSNKVTEKGKDVELRCDPISGHTALYWYRQSLGQGLEFLIYFQGNSAPDKSGLPSDRFSAERTGGSVSTLTIQRTQQEDSAVYLCASSSSPSNRLNIQYFGAGTRLSVL.

This clonotype has ten or more counts. V is TRBV29-1 and J is TRBJ2-1; D not certain. CDR3 size: 16 residues. Trimming left V 4 bases short and J 0 bases short, with 16 bases between. Germline loops: CDR1 SQVTM, CDR2 ANQGSEA. The CDR3 here is CSVGPFLVDSYNEQFF. CDR3 coding DNA: TGCAGCGTTGGCCCCTTCCTAGTGGACTCCTACAATGAGCAGTTCTTC.

The chain employs TRBV27 and TRBJ1-2, with D possibly being TRBD1 (5 bases). CDR3 size: 14 residues. V lost 2 bases and J lost 0, with 7 bases in between. Germline CDR1 reads MNHEY; CDR2 reads SMNVEV (reference sequence). The CDR3 coding sequence is TGTGCCAGCAGTTTACAGGGACCTAACTATGGCTACACCTTC. Translation gives CASSLQGPNYGYTF.

This clonotype was picked up many times. This chain uses TRBV20-1 with TRBJ2-7; weak D call: TRBD2 (5 bases). Germline assignment: CDR1 DFQATT and CDR2 SNEGSKA (reference sequence). The CDR3 totals 11 residues. V gave up 8 bases and J gave up 3 bases, with 11 bases separating them. The CDR3 sequence: CSPSEGYEQYF. The CDR3 DNA reads as TGCAGTCCCAGCGAGGGCTACGAGCAGTACTTC.

This clonotype showed up many times. The chain is built from TRBV20-1 and TRBJ1-6, with 8 bases identical to TRBD1. J was trimmed by 0 bases and V by 1 base; bases with no gene match: 11. CDR1 is DFQATT and CDR2 is SNEGSKA in the germline V gene (reference sequence). The CDR3 spans 19 residues. The CDR3, as DNA: TGCAGTGCTAGAGGTAGGACAGGGATCGAGATCTCCTATAATTCACCCCTCCACTTT. This encodes CSARGRTGIEISYNSPLHF.

The chain links TRBV9 to TRBJ1-1, with unresolved D. The CDR3 is made up of 12 amino acids. Deletions cut 4 bases from V and 2 bases from J, with 6 bases between. CDR1 SGDLS and CDR2 YYNGEE come from the germline V gene. The CDR3 spells CASSRINTEAFF. Here the CDR3 DNA reads TGTGCCAGCAGCCGGATCAACACTGAAGCTTTCTTT. Full variable domain (rest looked up from reference TRBV9 and TRBJ1-1): DSGVTQTPKHLITATGQRVTLRCSPRSGDLSVYWYQQSLDQGLQFLIQYYNGEERAKGNILERFSAQQFPDLHSELNLSSLELGDSALYFCASSRINTEAFFGQGTRLTVV.

This clonotype was counted at least ten times. The chain links TRBV3-1 to TRBJ2-7; 9 bases match TRBD2. J was trimmed by 2 bases and V by 1 base; bases with no gene match: 3. From germline, CDR1 is LGHDT and CDR2 YNNKEL (reference sequence). CDR3 length: 15 amino acids. The CDR3 protein is CASSQVLAGTYEQYF. The CDR3 coding sequence is TGTGCCAGCAGCCAAGTTCTAGCGGGGACCTACGAGCAGTACTTC.

The chain joins TRBV14 to TRBJ2-1; no reliable D call. Germline CDR1 and CDR2: SGHDN and FVKESK. V was pared by 1 base and J by 0 bases, with 7 bases between. This CDR3 region has 15 residues. CDR3 sequence: CASSQGSISYNEQFF. For the CDR3, the DNA is TGTGCCAGCAGCCAAGGTAGCATCTCCTACAATGAGCAGTTCTTC.

This clonotype was seen many times. The V and J genes are TRBV12-3 or TRBV12-4 and TRBJ2-7; 7 positions agree with TRBD1. This CDR3 comprises 14 residues. V lost 6 bases and J lost 1; bases outside the gene matches: 6. The CDR3 DNA sequence: TGTGCCAGCAGCCAGGGACAGTCTTCCTACGAGCAGTACTTC. Translation gives CASSQGQSSYEQYF.

The V call is TRBV5-6, the J call TRBJ2-5, with unresolved D. Per germline, CDR1 SGHDT and CDR2 YYEEEE. The CDR3 totals 13 residues. Trimming removed 4 bases from V and 0 bases from J, with 7 bases in between. CDR3 bases: TGTGCCAGCAGCCGTGAGTACCAAGAGACCCAGTACTTC. This codes for CASSREYQETQYF.

This clonotype was seen just once. This could be a read error, since a much larger clone is one nucleotide away. V and J are TRBV7-2 and TRBJ1-1, with 7 bases aligning to TRBD1. This CDR3 contains 15 residues. Germline V CDR1 and CDR2: SGHTA, FQGNSA. DNA of the CDR3: TGTGCCAGCAGCTTGGGACAGATCATGAACACTGAAGCTCTCTTT. It codes for CASSLGQIMNTEALF.

This clonotype was detected ten times or more. The chain has TRBV20-1 and TRBJ2-1; possibly TRBD2 for D (5 bases). This CDR3 comprises 15 residues. V was cut by 3 bases and J by 3 bases, with 15 bases left in between. Germline CDR1 reads DFQATT; CDR2 reads SNEGSKA (reference sequence). The CDR3 spells CSASSPDSIYNEQFF. CDR3 coding DNA: TGCAGTGCTAGTTCCCCGGACTCGATCTACAATGAGCAGTTCTTC.

This clonotype was detected only a few times. In DNA form, the CDR3 reads TGCAGTGCTCCGAAACAGGGGGCCTACGAGCAGTACTTC. Protein: CSAPKQGAYEQYF. This chain joins TRBV20-1 and TRBJ2-7; 8 bases agree with TRBD1. CDR3 length: 13 amino acids. CDR1 and CDR2 (germline): DFQATT, SNEGSKA (reference sequence). J was trimmed by 2 bases and V by 5 bases; bases with no gene match: 5.

This clonotype was found a few times. The chain combines TRBV6-5 with TRBJ2-5; TRBD2 is a possible D gene (5 bases). Trimming removed 0 bases at V and 3 bases at J, with 17 bases between. Germline CDR1 is MNHEY and CDR2 is SVGAGI. This CDR3 is built from 17 residues. CDR3 nucleotide sequence: TGTGCCAGCAGTTACTCCTCTTTGGGGAGTAGGGAAGAGACCCAGTACTTC. It is translated as CASSYSSLGSREETQYF.

This clonotype was detected ten times or more. The rearrangement joins TRBV18 to TRBJ2-1; D is perhaps TRBD2 (6 bases). Germline CDR1 is KGHSH and CDR2 is LQKENI. The CDR3 length is 15 residues. Trimming took 6 bases from V and 0 from J, leaving 12 bases between them. The CDR3 reads CASSQVGSSYNEQFF. CDR3 nucleotides: TGTGCCAGCTCTCAAGTCGGGAGCTCCTACAATGAGCAGTTCTTC.

Ten or more counts support this clonotype. The gene calls are TRBV3-1 and TRBJ1-1; D uncertain. This CDR3 spans 15 amino acids. The germline CDR1 and CDR2 sequences are LGHDT and YNNKEL (reference sequence). Trimming removed 1 base at V and 0 bases at J, with 9 bases between. For the CDR3, the DNA is TGTGCCAGCAGCCAAGGGCGGGATATGAACACTGAAGCTTTCTTT. Amino acid sequence: CASSQGRDMNTEAFF.

This rearrangement joins TRBV4-2 to TRBJ2-5; 14 bases line up with TRBD2. The CDR3 has 16 residues. CDR1 is LGHNA, CDR2 YNFKEQ, per germline. The J segment lost 4 bases and the V segment lost 4 bases, leaving 5 bases of the junction unmatched. Here the CDR3 DNA reads TGTGCCAGCAGCCGAGCCGGGACTAGCGGGGGAGAGACCCAGTACTTC. Residues: CASSRAGTSGGETQYF.

The table lists this clonotype with a few counts. The rearrangement uses TRBV5-1 and TRBJ1-1, with 11 bases lining up with TRBD1. CDR1 SGHRS and CDR2 YFSETQ come from the germline V gene. CDR3 size: 15 residues. After removal of 4 bases from V and 0 bases from J, the junction contained 2 bases not matched to a gene. This chain's CDR3 is CASSLDRGLNTEAFF. The CDR3 coding sequence is TGCGCCAGCAGCCTGGACAGGGGGCTGAACACTGAAGCTTTCTTT. Together with reference TRBV5-1 and TRBJ1-1, the CDR3 gives the full variable domain: KAGVTQTPRYLIKTRGQQVTLSCSPISGHRSVSWYQQTPGQGLQFLFEYFSETQRNKGNFPGRFSGRQFSNSRSEMNVSTLELGDSALYLCASSLDRGLNTEAFFGQGTRLTVV.

This clonotype was detected many times. V gene TRBV20-1 combines with J gene TRBJ2-2; D is ambiguous. Germline assignment: CDR1 DFQATT and CDR2 SNEGSKA (reference sequence). CDR3 size: 12 residues. Trimming removed 1 base at V and 7 bases at J, with 7 bases between. Here the CDR3 reads CSARAVGGELFF. The DNA of the CDR3 is TGCAGTGCTAGAGCAGTAGGCGGGGAGCTGTTTTTT.

In this sample, this clonotype turned up many times. V and J are TRBV28 and TRBJ2-3; a weak D match, TRBD2 (7 bases). V shed 5 bases and J shed 5 bases, with 20 bases lying between them. CDR1 is MDHEN, CDR2 SYDVKM, per germline. This CDR3 has 16 amino acids. In DNA, the CDR3 is TGTGCCAGCAGTCCTAATAGGGGGGGCCTAGTAGATACGCAGTATTTT. This sequence encodes CASSPNRGGLVDTQYF.

This chain uses TRBV20-1 with TRBJ2-7; D unresolved. The germline CDR1 and CDR2 sequences are DFQATT and SNEGSKA (reference sequence). The CDR3 is made up of 12 amino acids. Trimming shortened V by 5 bases and J by 4 bases, and 12 bases separated the two germline ends. CDR3 in amino acids: CSAAQAGYEQYF. DNA of the CDR3: TGCAGTGCTGCCCAAGCTGGTTACGAGCAGTACTTC.